These T cell receptor beta chains were read from a single sample in a study of OX40 agonist ivuxolimab in advanced cancers. TCRdb keeps only in-frame clones here, not all; method: immunoSEQ multiplex PCR. This repertoire shows roughly 35,000 clones, around 81% found once; its top ten account for over 1.1%. The material was CD4+ or CD8+ T cells sorted from blood, obtained in a trial of the OX40 agonist ivuxolimab. The receptors derive from an adult with an advanced solid tumor such as melanoma, head and neck, liver or kidney cancer. Each CDR3 is given without its conserved first and last residue. The order of the fields is V gene, J gene, CDR3 protein.

v_call: TRBV15; j_call: TRBJ1-2; cdr3_aa: ATSRPTGTRGNYGYT
v_call: TRBV7-2; j_call: TRBJ2-5; cdr3_aa: ASLPGPRAETQY
v_call: TRBV19; j_call: TRBJ2-1; cdr3_aa: ASSIGRSNEQF
v_call: TRBV4-3; j_call: TRBJ2-2; cdr3_aa: ASSQEPGLGTGELF
v_call: TRBV4-2; j_call: TRBJ2-5; cdr3_aa: ASSQDQATSGETQY
v_call: TRBV9; j_call: TRBJ1-2; cdr3_aa: ASSVAKYGYT
v_call: TRBV5-6; j_call: TRBJ2-5; cdr3_aa: ASSSSGKETQY
v_call: TRBV4-3; j_call: TRBJ2-1; cdr3_aa: ASSQDRGLYNEQF
v_call: TRBV18; j_call: TRBJ2-4; cdr3_aa: ASSPAGVAKNIQY
v_call: TRBV2; j_call: TRBJ2-2; cdr3_aa: ASNVDSGSLGELF
v_call: TRBV6-5; j_call: TRBJ1-2; cdr3_aa: ASSYSGQAMRYT
v_call: TRBV6-5; j_call: TRBJ1-1; cdr3_aa: ASSSTVNTEAF
v_call: TRBV7-9; j_call: TRBJ1-1; cdr3_aa: ASSPGGTEAF
v_call: TRBV10-3; j_call: TRBJ1-2; cdr3_aa: AIGQAADYGYT
v_call: TRBV7-2; j_call: TRBJ1-3; cdr3_aa: ASSVNSGNTIY
v_call: TRBV2; j_call: TRBJ1-2; cdr3_aa: ATQSGRNYGYT
v_call: TRBV2; j_call: TRBJ1-5; cdr3_aa: ASRQNKNYSNQPQH
v_call: TRBV5-1; j_call: TRBJ2-1; cdr3_aa: ASSYTTGGNEQF
v_call: TRBV18; j_call: TRBJ2-5; cdr3_aa: ASSPRTGGTETQY
v_call: TRBV11-1; j_call: TRBJ2-1; cdr3_aa: ASSSLAGGLYNEQF
v_call: TRBV6-1; j_call: TRBJ2-1; cdr3_aa: ASSVDRGPYNEQF
v_call: TRBV2; j_call: TRBJ2-7; cdr3_aa: ASSASGSYEQY